These T cell receptor beta chains were read from a single sample in a study of blood T cell repertoires in COVID-19. Measured with immunoSEQ multiplex PCR; TCRdb has only the in-frame clones, and not every one. Of around 200,000 clones listed, more than 75% are singletons. Sequenced input: PBMCs or T cells enriched from blood (not recorded which). These receptors were obtained from a woman aged 40 to 55 with acute COVID-19. CDR3s include the opening cysteine and the closing phenylalanine or tryptophan. The order of the fields is clone size, J gene, V gene, D gene, CDR3 DNA, CDR3 protein. A D gene is named only where the DNA matches it firmly. Clone sizes are given selectively: once, few, many, or a class where the clone is expanded.

clone size: few; J gene: TRBJ1-2; V gene: TRBV28; D gene: -; CDR3 DNA: TGTGCCAGCAGCATCTCACAGGCGACCAACTATGGCTACACCTTC; CDR3 protein: CASSISQATNYGYTF
clone size: -; J gene: TRBJ1-2; V gene: TRBV28; D gene: -; CDR3 DNA: TGTGCCAGCAGTCCTTCCGGGGGGTATGGCTACACCTTC; CDR3 protein: CASSPSGGYGYTF
clone size: -; J gene: TRBJ2-1; V gene: TRBV5-1; D gene: -; CDR3 DNA: TGCGCCAGCAGCTTATTAGACAATGAGCAGTTCTTC; CDR3 protein: CASSLLDNEQFF
clone size: -; J gene: TRBJ1-3; V gene: TRBV7-8; D gene: -; CDR3 DNA: TGTGCCAGCAGCCTGCAGGGTACTGGAAACACCATATATTTT; CDR3 protein: CASSLQGTGNTIYF
clone size: -; J gene: TRBJ2-2; V gene: TRBV30; D gene: -; CDR3 DNA: TGTGCCTGGAGTGGCGGAGCCGGGGAGCTGTTTTTT; CDR3 protein: CAWSGGAGELFF
clone size: -; J gene: TRBJ1-2; V gene: TRBV7-3; D gene: -; CDR3 DNA: TGTGCCAGCAGCCTAACCCCTGGGGGGGCGCCGAATGGCTACACCTTC; CDR3 protein: CASSLTPGGAPNGYTF
clone size: once; J gene: TRBJ1-3; V gene: TRBV18; D gene: TRBD1; CDR3 DNA: TGTGCCAGCTCACCGGCGACAGGGGGGAGCTCTGGAAACACCATATATTTT; CDR3 protein: CASSPATGGSSGNTIYF
clone size: -; J gene: TRBJ1-2; V gene: TRBV14; D gene: TRBD1; CDR3 DNA: TGTGCCAGCAGCCAAGTTGGCAGGGGGCGCGGGAACTATGGCTACACCTTC; CDR3 protein: CASSQVGRGRGNYGYTF
clone size: -; J gene: TRBJ1-1; V gene: TRBV24-1; D gene: -; CDR3 DNA: TGTGCCACCAGTGATCGGGAGACGGCTTTCTTT; CDR3 protein: CATSDRETAFF
clone size: -; J gene: TRBJ1-5; V gene: TRBV7-2; D gene: TRBD1; CDR3 DNA: TGTGCCAGCAGCTTAAGACAGGGGGCGAGTCAGCCCCAGCATTTT; CDR3 protein: CASSLRQGASQPQHF
clone size: -; J gene: TRBJ2-4; V gene: TRBV7-2; D gene: TRBD1; CDR3 DNA: TGTGCCAGCAGAGGGACAGGGCCCAAAAACATTCAGTACTTC; CDR3 protein: CASRGTGPKNIQYF
clone size: -; J gene: TRBJ2-7; V gene: TRBV29-1; D gene: -; CDR3 DNA: TGCAGCGTTGAAAGCGACAGCTACGAGCAGTACTTC; CDR3 protein: CSVESDSYEQYF
clone size: -; J gene: TRBJ2-3; V gene: TRBV14; D gene: TRBD2; CDR3 DNA: TGTGCCAGCAGCCGCCTCACTAGCGGGGGCCCGACTAGCACAGATACGCAGTATTTT; CDR3 protein: CASSRLTSGGPTSTDTQYF
clone size: -; J gene: TRBJ2-5; V gene: TRBV28; D gene: TRBD2; CDR3 DNA: TGTGCCAGCAGTTTTCCGGGGGGGCCGGAGACCCAGTACTTC; CDR3 protein: CASSFPGGPETQYF
clone size: -; J gene: TRBJ1-1; V gene: TRBV28; D gene: TRBD1; CDR3 DNA: TGTGCCAGCAGGGACAGGTTGAACACTGAAGCTTTCTTT; CDR3 protein: CASRDRLNTEAFF
clone size: -; J gene: TRBJ2-7; V gene: TRBV21-1; D gene: -; CDR3 DNA: TGTGCCAGCCCTTTTAGGACTAGCGGGAAACCCCTCTCCTACGAGCAGTACTTC; CDR3 protein: CASPFRTSGKPLSYEQYF
clone size: -; J gene: TRBJ2-7; V gene: TRBV9; D gene: -; CDR3 DNA: TGTGCCAGCAGCGTCGTGAGCGAGCAGTACTTC; CDR3 protein: CASSVVSEQYF
clone size: once; J gene: TRBJ2-3; V gene: TRBV24-1; D gene: TRBD2; CDR3 DNA: TGTGCCACCAGTGATCAGGGAGGGGGCACAGATACGCAGTATTTT; CDR3 protein: CATSDQGGGTDTQYF
clone size: -; J gene: TRBJ2-1; V gene: TRBV28; D gene: TRBD2; CDR3 DNA: TGTGCCAGCCGTCCTAGCGGGAAATACAATGAGCAGTTCTTC; CDR3 protein: CASRPSGKYNEQFF
clone size: many; J gene: TRBJ2-7; V gene: TRBV4-1; D gene: -; CDR3 DNA: TGCGCCAGCAGCCTATCCGGGTTTTCCCCTTCCGAGCAGTACTTC; CDR3 protein: CASSLSGFSPSEQYF
clone size: -; J gene: TRBJ1-1; V gene: TRBV7-3; D gene: TRBD1; CDR3 DNA: TGTGCCAGCAGCCCTAGGGCTCAGGACAGGGGAAACACTGAAGCTTTCTTT; CDR3 protein: CASSPRAQDRGNTEAFF
clone size: -; J gene: TRBJ1-1; V gene: TRBV3-1/TRBV3-2; D gene: -; CDR3 DNA: TGTGCCAGCAGCCCAGCTTGGGGCAGCCTGAACACTGAAGCTTTCTTT; CDR3 protein: CASSPAWGSLNTEAFF
clone size: -; J gene: TRBJ2-3; V gene: TRBV27; D gene: -; CDR3 DNA: TGTGCCAGCAGTCGGGACTCACACACAGATACGCAGTATTTT; CDR3 protein: CASSRDSHTDTQYF
clone size: -; J gene: TRBJ1-2; V gene: TRBV18; D gene: -; CDR3 DNA: TGTGCCAGCTCTCCGGGCCTCGGGGTCAACTATGGCTACACCTTC; CDR3 protein: CASSPGLGVNYGYTF